This TCR beta chain came from a study of shared clonotypes between healthy human individuals (dated by TCRdb to the early 2020s). About the full investigation: Three men and two women, aged 18 to 49 years, made up the cohort. For each donor, CD4 naive and CD4 memory were each run on three plates, CD8 naive on two plates, and CD8 memory on one plate. To estimate repertoire size and how much clonotypes are shared between individuals, the study performed deep sequencing of blood TCR repertoires from a few healthy adults. To increase sequencing depth and limit assay-specific biases, TCR repertoire library preparation and sequencing were carried out by different laboratories using diverse techniques. Leukapheresis yielded between about 0.9 and 9 billion PBMCs per donor.

What the authors observed across the whole study: Sampling was restricted to blood, and TCR repertoires in tissues likely differ from the TCR repertoires found in blood. Sharing across a few donors was observed for around 4.8% of naive CD4, over 3% of naive CD8, around 2.5% of memory CD4, and roughly 0.43% of memory CD8 clonotypes. Higher generation probabilities were observed for clonotypes shared by all four sorted-subset donors than for non-shared clonotypes. Larger estimated clonotype richness was generally found for naive subsets than for memory subsets. The genetic and exposure-history diversity represented was limited by the small number of donors. Incomplete sequencing was indicated by rarefaction of sorted-subset datasets, despite the large sequencing depth. Pairwise subsampling led to the expectation that sequencing depth would affect the degree of clonotype sharing among donors.

CDR1 is given as MDHEN and CDR2 as SYDVKM, both from the germline V gene. The CDR3 runs 13 amino acids, cysteine and phenylalanine included. The CDR3 DNA has 39 bases and is translated from base 1. Trimming removed 6 bases from V and 2 bases from J; the gene matches leave 3 bases unexplained. As for this clone: This receptor's antigen is unknown. No much larger clonotype is one base removed from it; base qualities were not supplied.

Donors were healthy HIV-negative adults with no recently reported acute infections or vaccinations. All donors were Caucasian adults living in Nashville, Tennessee, USA. Magnetic negative selection was used to enrich CD4+ T cells, after which naive cells were positively selected on CD45RA and the negative fraction became the memory subset. After blood collection by leukapheresis, PBMCs were isolated using Ficoll-Histopaque density gradient centrifugation and then cryopreserved in the vapor phase of liquid nitrogen. Analytical flow cytometry was used to check the purity and quantity of each magnetically sorted T cell population. Each sorted fraction had its genomic DNA isolated and then quantified by UV absorbance on a Nanodrop 2000c. Using the deep immunoSEQ assay, multiplex PCR amplified TCR CDR3 regions from genomic DNA. Genomic DNA extracted from each cell subset was distributed evenly over all wells of several immunoSEQ 96-well plates, and each plate served as one replicate. For sorted subsets, 200 to 250 ng of genomic DNA, equivalent to around 29,000 T cell genomes, went into each replicate PCR. The purified libraries were quantified using a Qubit 3.0 fluorometer, sized with a Bioanalyzer 2100, and then quantified again using the KAPA Library Quantification kit. A separate single-read 150-cycle Illumina NextSeq 550 flow cell was used to sequence each immunoSEQ 96-well plate. The source study handled its data this way. Because only junctional sequences without quality scores were contained in the immunoSEQ output, filtering matching that applied to full-length reads could not be performed. To assign V/J genes and CDR3, sequences were annotated using PyIR, a Python wrapper for IgBLAST v1.9, with IMGT germline references. Reads with weak V/J assignments (E-value above 1e-6), missing CDR3, stop codons, out-of-frame junctions, or ambiguous translated residues were removed. V3J clonotypes were defined as sequences sharing an identical inferred V gene, J gene, and CDR3 amino acid sequence. Percentage overlap between repertoires was calculated by dividing the number of shared unique clonotypes by the size of the smaller repertoire. Repertoire richness was assessed with RTK rarefaction, the Chao1 estimator, and Recon v2.1 estimates of unobserved clonotypes. OLGA was used to compute generation probabilities for all TCRbeta clonotypes that the gDNA method yielded from a handful of donors. In TCRdb, the immuneACCESS table is reduced to in-frame sequences with V and J assigned. These tables do not hold every clone; where another copy was compared, an unresolved V gene accounts for under half, and the others remain unexplained. That table gives V, J and clone size, and the DNA gave D and trimming. The sample has around 1.1 million clones on record, around 78% of them singletons. Roughly 0.62% of the sample goes to the ten largest clones.

What was sequenced was memory CD4+ T cells from PBMCs. Sample cell subset or site, as interpreted from the label and publication: CD45RA-negative fraction. This clonotype was obtained from a man aged 18 to 30 in good health. Some clones in this sample may be carry-over from other donors' samples. In this chain, TRBV28 is recombined with TRBJ2-7, with 8 bases matching TRBD1. In nucleotide form, the sequence is TGTGCCAGCAGACCGGACAGGGCCTACGAGCAGTACTTC. This gives the protein CASRPDRAYEQYF. This CDR3, with the reference TRBV28 and TRBJ2-7 proteins standing in past its ends, gives the full variable domain DVKVTQSSRYLVKRTGEKVFLECVQDMDHENMFWYRQDPGLGLRLIYFSYDVKMKEKGDIPEGYSVSREKKERFSLILESASTNQTSMYLCASRPDRAYEQYFGPGTRLTVT.